This T cell receptor beta chain was sequenced for a study of CD8+CD57+ T cells in acquired aplastic anemia. In the study overall: Sorted CD4+ and CD8+ cell DNA averaged approximately 3 ug. Overall study findings and caveats: Patients and healthy controls showed no significant CD8+ Simpson's diversity difference. Patients and controls shared roughly 28 CD8+ CDR3 sequences, which appeared highly expressed in patients and within their immunodominant clones.

Both TCR beta VDJ combination and CDR3 sequence profiling were carried out. Genomic DNA was the template for this profiling. TCRdb ran MiXCR on the reads and lists one entry per CDR3 protein. The repertoire holds around 250,000 distinct CDR3 sequences, with approximately 57% as singletons. The CDR3 extends over 15 amino acids. V was shortened by 1 base and J by 5 bases, with 15 bases between the two germline ends. CDR1 is SEHNR, CDR2 FQNEAQ, per germline (reference sequence). A remark on this clonotype: Antigen specificity is unknown.

This sequence was found in a human donor with severe aplastic anemia or a healthy control (not recorded which). The sequenced sample consisted of sorted CD4+, CD8+, or CD8+CD57+ T cells (not recorded which) from PBMCs. The V call is TRBV7-9, the J call TRBJ2-7, with a possible D match to TRBD1 (6 bases). The CDR3, as DNA: TGTGCCAGCAGCTTAGGCCAGGGGTGGAGGAACGAGCAGTACTTC. It yields the protein CASSLGQGWRNEQYF.